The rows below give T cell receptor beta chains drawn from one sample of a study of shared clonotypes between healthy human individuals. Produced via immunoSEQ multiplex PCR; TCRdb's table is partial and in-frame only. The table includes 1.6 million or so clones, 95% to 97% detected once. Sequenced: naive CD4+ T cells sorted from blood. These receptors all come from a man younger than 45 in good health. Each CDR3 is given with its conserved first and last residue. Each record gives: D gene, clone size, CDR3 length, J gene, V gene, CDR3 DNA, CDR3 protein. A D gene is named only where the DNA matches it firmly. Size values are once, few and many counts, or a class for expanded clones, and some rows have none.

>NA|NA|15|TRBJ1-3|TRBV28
TGTGCCAGCAGTTTACCAGGGTTGGCTGGAAACACCATATATTTT
CASSLPGLAGNTIYF
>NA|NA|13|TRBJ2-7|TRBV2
TGTGCCAGCAGTGAACAGCCAGCCTACGAGCAGTACTTC
CASSEQPAYEQYF
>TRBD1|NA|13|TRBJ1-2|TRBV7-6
TGTGCCAGCAGCTCCCCGACAGGGCAGGGCTACACCTTC
CASSSPTGQGYTF
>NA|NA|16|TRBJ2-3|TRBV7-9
TGTGCCAGCAGCTTAGGGGTCGCAACTAGCACAGATACGCAGTATTTT
CASSLGVATSTDTQYF
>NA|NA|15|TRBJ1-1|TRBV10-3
TGTGCCATCAGTGAGTCGCCAGGAGTGAACACTGAAGCTTTCTTT
CAISESPGVNTEAFF
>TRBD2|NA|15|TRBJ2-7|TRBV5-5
TGTGCCAGCAGCTTGGGGACTAGCGGGAACTACGAGCAGTACTTC
CASSLGTSGNYEQYF
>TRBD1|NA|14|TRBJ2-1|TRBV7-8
TGTGCCAGCAGCCCGAGGACAGGTTTGAATGAGCAGTTCTTC
CASSPRTGLNEQFF
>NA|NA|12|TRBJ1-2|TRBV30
TGTGCCTGGACTCCCGTGGCCGGTGGCTACACCTTC
CAWTPVAGGYTF
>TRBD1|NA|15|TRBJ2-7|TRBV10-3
TGTGCCATCACCTCCGGACAGGCTTCCTCCTACGAGCAGTACTTC
CAITSGQASSYEQYF
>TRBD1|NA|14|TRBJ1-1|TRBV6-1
TGTGCCAGCAGTAACCCGGACAGGGGGCGCAGCGCTTTCTTT
CASSNPDRGRSAFF
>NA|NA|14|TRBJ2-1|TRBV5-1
TGCGCCAGCAGCTTGGAGGCAGGGGTTGATGAGCAGTTCTTC
CASSLEAGVDEQFF
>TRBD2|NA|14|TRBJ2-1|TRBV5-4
TGTGCCAGCAGCTTAGCGGGAGGGCCTAATGAGCAGTTCTTC
CASSLAGGPNEQFF
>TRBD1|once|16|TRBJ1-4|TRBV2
TGTGCCAGCAGGGAGGACAGGGGGTTCAGAGCCGAAAAACTGTTTTTT
CASREDRGFRAEKLFF
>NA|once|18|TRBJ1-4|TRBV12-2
TGTGCAAGTCGCTTAGGACGAAGAGTCCACCATCACCGTGAAAAACTGTTTTTT
CASRLGRRVHHHREKLFF
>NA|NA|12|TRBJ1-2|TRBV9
TGTGCCAGCAGCGCTAACAGGGTTGGCTACACCTTC
CASSANRVGYTF
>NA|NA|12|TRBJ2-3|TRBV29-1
TGCAGCGTTGGCGACAACACAGATACGCAGTATTTT
CSVGDNTDTQYF
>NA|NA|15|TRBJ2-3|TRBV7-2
TGTGCCAGCAGCTTAGGGGAGTCAGGTACAGATACGCAGTATTTT
CASSLGESGTDTQYF
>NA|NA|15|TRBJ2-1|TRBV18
TGTGCCAGCTCACCCTCAAGCGTAATCGCGGGACGCCAGTTCTTC
CASSPSSVIAGRQFF
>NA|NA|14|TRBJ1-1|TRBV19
TGTGCCAGTAGTAAGCCGGGGCTGAACACTGAAGCTTTCTTT
CASSKPGLNTEAFF
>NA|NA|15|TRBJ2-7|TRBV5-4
TGTGCCAGCAGCTTGGGCCTGGACGCATCCTACGAGCAGTACTTC
CASSLGLDASYEQYF
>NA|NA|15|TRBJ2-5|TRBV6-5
TGTGCCAGCAGTTACGCGGGACAGTCTCAAGAGACCCAGTACTTC
CASSYAGQSQETQYF
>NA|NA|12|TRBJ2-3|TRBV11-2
TGTGCCAGCAGCCCCAATGTGAATACGCAGTATTTT
CASSPNVNTQYF
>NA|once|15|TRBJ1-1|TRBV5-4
TGTGCCAGCAGCTTGCAGAAAGAGGGGGGCACTGAAGCTTTCTTT
CASSLQKEGGTEAFF
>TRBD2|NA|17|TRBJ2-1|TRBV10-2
TGCGCCAGCAGGGGGACTAGCGGGAGGTCGTCCTACAATGAGCAGTTCTTC
CASRGTSGRSSYNEQFF
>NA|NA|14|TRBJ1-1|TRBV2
TGTGCCAGCACCGGGACTGGGCCGAACACTGAAGCTTTCTTT
CASTGTGPNTEAFF
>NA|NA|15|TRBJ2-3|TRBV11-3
TGTGCCAGCAGCCGCAGGGGGGGAGGCACAGATACGCAGTATTTT
CASSRRGGGTDTQYF
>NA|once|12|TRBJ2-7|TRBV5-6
TGTGCCAGCAGACGAGCCAGCTACGAGCAGTACTTC
CASRRASYEQYF
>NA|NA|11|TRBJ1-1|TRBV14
TGTGCCAGCAGCCGAAACACTGAAGCTTTCTTT
CASSRNTEAFF
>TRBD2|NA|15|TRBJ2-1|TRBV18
TGTGCCAGCTCACAGGCGGGAGGACCTCGGAATGAGCAGTTCTTC
CASSQAGGPRNEQFF
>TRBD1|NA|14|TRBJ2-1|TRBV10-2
TGCGCCAGCACGGACAGGAGAACCTACAATGAGCAGTTCTTC
CASTDRRTYNEQFF
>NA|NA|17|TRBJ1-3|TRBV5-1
TGCGCCAGCAGCTTGGCAGAGGGGATCAGCTCTGGAAACACCATATATTTT
CASSLAEGISSGNTIYF
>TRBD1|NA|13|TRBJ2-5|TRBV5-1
TGCGCCAGCAGCCGGACAGGGATAGAGACCCAGTACTTC
CASSRTGIETQYF
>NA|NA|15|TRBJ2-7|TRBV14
TGTGCCAGCAGCTGGGGGCGAGGGCCTGGCTACGAGCAGTACTTC
CASSWGRGPGYEQYF
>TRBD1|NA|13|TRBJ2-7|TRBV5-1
TGCGCCAGCAGCCCAGACAGGGTTAGCGAGCAGTACTTC
CASSPDRVSEQYF
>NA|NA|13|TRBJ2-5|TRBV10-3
TGTGCCATCAGTGACCCACACCAAGAGACCCAGTACTTC
CAISDPHQETQYF
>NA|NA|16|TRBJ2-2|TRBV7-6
TGTGCCAGCAGCTTATTTAAGGCCGGGAACACCGGGGAGCTGTTTTTT
CASSLFKAGNTGELFF
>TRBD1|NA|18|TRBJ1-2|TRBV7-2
TGTGCCAGCAGCTTAACCCTCCCAGGGGGGGGTGAGATCTATGGCTACACCTTC
CASSLTLPGGGEIYGYTF
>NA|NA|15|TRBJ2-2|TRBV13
TGTGCCAGCAGGGGTACCGGGACTCTTTCCGGGGAGCTGTTTTTT
CASRGTGTLSGELFF
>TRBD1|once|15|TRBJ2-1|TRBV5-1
TGCGCCAGCAGCTTGGGACAGGGCCCCTACAATGAGCAGTTCTTC
CASSLGQGPYNEQFF
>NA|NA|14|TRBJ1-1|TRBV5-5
TGTGCCAGCAGCCCTGTAAGAACGAACACTGAAGCTTTCTTT
CASSPVRTNTEAFF
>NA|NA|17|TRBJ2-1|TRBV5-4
TGTGCCAGCAGCTTAGACTCTTCGGGACACCTTTACAATGAGCAGTTCTTC
CASSLDSSGHLYNEQFF
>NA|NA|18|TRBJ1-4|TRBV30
TGTGCCTGGAGTGCTACCCCAAAAAAGACAGGAGGGGATGAAAAACTGTTTTTT
CAWSATPKKTGGDEKLFF
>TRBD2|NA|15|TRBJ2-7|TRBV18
TGTGCCAGCTCACCACTTAGCGGGAGAGCTTACGAGCAGTACTTC
CASSPLSGRAYEQYF
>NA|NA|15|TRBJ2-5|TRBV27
TGTGCCAGCAGTCCGTGGACAAGGGGGAGGGAGACCCAGTACTTC
CASSPWTRGRETQYF
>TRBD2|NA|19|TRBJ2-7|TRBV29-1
TGCAGCGTTGGGGGAGCGGGACTAGCGGGAGGTCCGGGCTACTACGAGCAGTACTTC
CSVGGAGLAGGPGYYEQYF
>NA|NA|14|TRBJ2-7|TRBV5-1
TGCGCCAGCAGCGCCTCAGGGGGGTCCTACGAGCAGTACTTC
CASSASGGSYEQYF
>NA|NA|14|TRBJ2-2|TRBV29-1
TGCAGCTCACCGGGTTCTGACAGGACCGGGGAGCTGTTTTTT
CSSPGSDRTGELFF